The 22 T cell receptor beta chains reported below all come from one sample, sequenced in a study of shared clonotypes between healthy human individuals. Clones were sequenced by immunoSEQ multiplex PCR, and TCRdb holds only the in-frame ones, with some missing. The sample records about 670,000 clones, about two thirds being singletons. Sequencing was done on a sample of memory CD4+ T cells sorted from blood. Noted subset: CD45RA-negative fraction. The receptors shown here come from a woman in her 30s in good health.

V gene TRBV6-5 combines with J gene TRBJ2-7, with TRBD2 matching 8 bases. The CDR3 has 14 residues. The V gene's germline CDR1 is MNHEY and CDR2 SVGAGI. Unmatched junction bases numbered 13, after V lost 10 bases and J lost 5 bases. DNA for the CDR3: TGTGCCACCAACCCAAGCGGGAGTGGAAACGAGCAGTACTTC. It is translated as CATNPSGSGNEQYF.

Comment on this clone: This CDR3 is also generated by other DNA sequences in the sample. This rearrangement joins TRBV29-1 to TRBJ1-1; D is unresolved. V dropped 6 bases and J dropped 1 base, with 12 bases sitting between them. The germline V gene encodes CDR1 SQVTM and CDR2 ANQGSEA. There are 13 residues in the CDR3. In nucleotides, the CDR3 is TGCAGCGTGGGCCGGGAGGGGAACACTGAAGCTTTCTTT. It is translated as CSVGREGNTEAFF.

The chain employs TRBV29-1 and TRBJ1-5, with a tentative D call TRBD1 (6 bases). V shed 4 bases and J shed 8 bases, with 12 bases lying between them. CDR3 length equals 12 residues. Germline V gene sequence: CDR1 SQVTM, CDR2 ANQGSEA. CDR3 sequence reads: CSVGGGGEPQHF. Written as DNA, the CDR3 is TGCAGCGTTGGGGGGGGCGGAGAGCCCCAGCATTTT.

The CDR3 DNA is TGTGCCAGCAGGACCAAAAAAGGGGGACAGGGATTGGCTGGGGCCAACGTCCTGACTTTC. It codes for CASRTKKGGQGLAGANVLTF. The chain uses TRBV6-9 and TRBJ2-6, with 9 bases lining up with TRBD1. V lost 6 bases to trimming and J lost 2 bases; unmatched junction nucleotides: 17. CDR1 and CDR2 (germline): MNHGY, SVAAGI. There are 20 residues in the CDR3.

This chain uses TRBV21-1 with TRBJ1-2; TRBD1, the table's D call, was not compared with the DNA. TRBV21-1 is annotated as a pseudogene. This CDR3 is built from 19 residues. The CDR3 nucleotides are TGTGCCAGCAGCACGGAACTGAAGGGACAGCCGGTACCGGGCTATGGCTACACCTTC. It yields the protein CASSTELKGQPVPGYGYTF.

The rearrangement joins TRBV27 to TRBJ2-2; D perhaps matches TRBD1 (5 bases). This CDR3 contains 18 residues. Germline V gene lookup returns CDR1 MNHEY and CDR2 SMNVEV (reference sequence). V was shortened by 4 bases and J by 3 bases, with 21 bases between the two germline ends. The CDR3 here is CASSSIPLAGLDTGELFF. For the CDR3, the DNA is TGTGCCAGCAGTTCCATTCCCCTCGCAGGGCTCGACACCGGGGAGCTGTTTTTT.

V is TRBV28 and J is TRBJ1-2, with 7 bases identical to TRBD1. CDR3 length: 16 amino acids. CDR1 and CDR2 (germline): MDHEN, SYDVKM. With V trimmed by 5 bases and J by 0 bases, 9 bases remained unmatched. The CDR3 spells CASSGRDSPSNYGYTF. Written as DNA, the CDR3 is TGTGCCAGCAGTGGTCGGGACAGCCCCTCTAACTATGGCTACACCTTC.

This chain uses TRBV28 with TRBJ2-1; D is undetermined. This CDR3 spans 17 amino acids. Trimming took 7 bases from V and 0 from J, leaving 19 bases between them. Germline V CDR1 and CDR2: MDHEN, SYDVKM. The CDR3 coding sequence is TGTGCCAGCAACTTCTCCCCCGGCTTCGGCTCCTACAATGAGCAGTTCTTC. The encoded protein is CASNFSPGFGSYNEQFF.

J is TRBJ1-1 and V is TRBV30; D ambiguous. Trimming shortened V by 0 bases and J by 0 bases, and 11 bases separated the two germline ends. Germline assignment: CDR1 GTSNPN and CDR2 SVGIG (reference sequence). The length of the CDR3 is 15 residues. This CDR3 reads CAWSVRRQLNTEAFF. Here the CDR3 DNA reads TGTGCCTGGAGTGTTCGGAGACAATTGAACACTGAAGCTTTCTTT.

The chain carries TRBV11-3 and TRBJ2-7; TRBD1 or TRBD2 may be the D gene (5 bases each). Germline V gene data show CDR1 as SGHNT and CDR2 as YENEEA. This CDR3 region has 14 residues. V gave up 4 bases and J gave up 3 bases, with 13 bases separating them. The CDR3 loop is CASSSGTGYYEQYF. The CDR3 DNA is TGTGCCAGCAGCTCCGGGACCGGGTACTACGAGCAGTACTTC.

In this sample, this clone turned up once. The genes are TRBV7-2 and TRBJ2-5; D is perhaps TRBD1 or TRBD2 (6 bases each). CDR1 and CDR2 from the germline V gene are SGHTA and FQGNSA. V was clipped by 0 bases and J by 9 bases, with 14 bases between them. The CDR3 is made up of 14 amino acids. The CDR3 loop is CASSLAARGAAQYF. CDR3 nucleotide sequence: TGTGCCAGCAGCTTAGCTGCTAGGGGGGCGGCCCAGTACTTC.

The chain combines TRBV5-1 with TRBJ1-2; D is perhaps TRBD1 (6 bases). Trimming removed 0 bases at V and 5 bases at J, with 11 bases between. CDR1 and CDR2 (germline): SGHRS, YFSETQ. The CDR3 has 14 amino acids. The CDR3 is CASSLDGGRYGYTF. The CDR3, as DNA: TGCGCCAGCAGCTTGGATGGGGGGCGATATGGCTACACCTTC. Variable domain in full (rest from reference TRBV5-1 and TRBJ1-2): KAGVTQTPRYLIKTRGQQVTLSCSPISGHRSVSWYQQTPGQGLQFLFEYFSETQRNKGNFPGRFSGRQFSNSRSEMNVSTLELGDSALYLCASSLDGGRYGYTFGSGTRLTVV.

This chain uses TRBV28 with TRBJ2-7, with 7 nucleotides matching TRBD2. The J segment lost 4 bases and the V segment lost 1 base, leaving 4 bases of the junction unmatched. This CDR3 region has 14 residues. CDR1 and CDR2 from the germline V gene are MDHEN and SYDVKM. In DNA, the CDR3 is TGTGCCAGCAGTTTATACGGGGGGAGGTACGAGCAGTACTTC. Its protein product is CASSLYGGRYEQYF.

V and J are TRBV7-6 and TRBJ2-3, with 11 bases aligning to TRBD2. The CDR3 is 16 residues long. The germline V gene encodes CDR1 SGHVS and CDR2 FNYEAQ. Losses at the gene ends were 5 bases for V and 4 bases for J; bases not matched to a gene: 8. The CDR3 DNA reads TGTGCCAGCAGCGGTACTAGCGGGAGAATGGCAGATACGCAGTATTTT. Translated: CASSGTSGRMADTQYF.

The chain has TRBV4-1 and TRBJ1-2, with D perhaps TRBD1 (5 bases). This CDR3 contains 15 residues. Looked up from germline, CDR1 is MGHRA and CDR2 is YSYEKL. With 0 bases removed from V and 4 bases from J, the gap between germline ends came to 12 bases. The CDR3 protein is CASSQEREGPYGYTF. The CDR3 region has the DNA TGCGCCAGCAGCCAAGAGCGGGAGGGACCCTATGGCTACACCTTC.

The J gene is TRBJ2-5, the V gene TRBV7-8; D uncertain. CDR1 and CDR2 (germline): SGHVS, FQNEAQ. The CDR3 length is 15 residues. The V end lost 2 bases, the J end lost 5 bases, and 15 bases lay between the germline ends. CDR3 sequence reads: CASSLPAALGETQYF. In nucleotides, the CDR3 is TGTGCCAGCAGCTTACCGGCGGCGTTGGGGGAGACCCAGTACTTC. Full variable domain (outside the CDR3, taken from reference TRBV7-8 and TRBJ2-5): GAGVSQSPRYKVAKRGQDVALRCDPISGHVSLFWYQQALGQGPEFLTYFQNEAQLDKSGLPSDRFFAERPEGSVSTLKIQRTQQEDSAVYLCASSLPAALGETQYFGPGTRLLVL.

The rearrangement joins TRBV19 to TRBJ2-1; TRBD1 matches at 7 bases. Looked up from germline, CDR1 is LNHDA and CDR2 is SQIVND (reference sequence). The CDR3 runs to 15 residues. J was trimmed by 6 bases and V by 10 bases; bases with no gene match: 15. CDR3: CATGSGTAPLNEQFF. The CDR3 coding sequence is TGTGCCACCGGCTCTGGGACAGCTCCCCTCAATGAGCAGTTCTTC.

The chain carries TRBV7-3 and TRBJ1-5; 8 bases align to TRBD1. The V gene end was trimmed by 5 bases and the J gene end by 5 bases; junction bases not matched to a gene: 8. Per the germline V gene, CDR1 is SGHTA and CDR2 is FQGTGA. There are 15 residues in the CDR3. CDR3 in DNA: TGTGCCAGCAGCATCGGACAGGGAGGTGATCAGCCCCAGCATTTT. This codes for CASSIGQGGDQPQHF.

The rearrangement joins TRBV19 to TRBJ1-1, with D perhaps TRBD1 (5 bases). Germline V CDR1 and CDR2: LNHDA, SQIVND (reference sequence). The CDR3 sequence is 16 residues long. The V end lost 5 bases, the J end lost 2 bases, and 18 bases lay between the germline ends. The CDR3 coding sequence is TGTGCCAGTAGTGCGGACACATGGTCCCTTAACACTGAAGCTTTCTTT. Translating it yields CASSADTWSLNTEAFF.

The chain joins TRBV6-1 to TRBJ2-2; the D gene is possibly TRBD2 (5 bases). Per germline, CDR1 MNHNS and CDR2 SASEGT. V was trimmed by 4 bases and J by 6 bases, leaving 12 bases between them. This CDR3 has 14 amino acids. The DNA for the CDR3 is TGTGCCAGCAGTGGGGATAGCGCAGCCGGGGAGCTGTTTTTT. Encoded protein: CASSGDSAAGELFF.

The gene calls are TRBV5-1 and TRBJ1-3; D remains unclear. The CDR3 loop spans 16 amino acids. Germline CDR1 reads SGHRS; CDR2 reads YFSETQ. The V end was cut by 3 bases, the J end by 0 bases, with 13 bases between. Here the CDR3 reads CASSSGETYSGNTIYF. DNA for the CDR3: TGCGCCAGCAGCTCAGGCGAAACATACTCTGGAAACACCATATATTTT.

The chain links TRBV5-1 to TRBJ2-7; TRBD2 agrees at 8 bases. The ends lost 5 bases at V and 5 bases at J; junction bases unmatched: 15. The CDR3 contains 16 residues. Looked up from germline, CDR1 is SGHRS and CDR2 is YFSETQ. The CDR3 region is CASSPATSSGYDEQYF. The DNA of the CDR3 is TGCGCCAGCAGTCCTGCGACGTCTAGCGGGTACGACGAGCAGTACTTC.